The sequence of this TCR beta chain was determined in a study of early T cells in non-severe SARS-CoV-2 infection. Study results and limitations: Reliance on VDJdb matching favored anti-spike CD8 responses; private and CD4 specificities were missed.

This clonotype was found many times. Its antigen is unknown. Individually, cDNA molecules had unique molecular identifiers attached to them. MiXCR was run by TCRdb on the 5' RACE reads, yielding one entry per CDR3 protein. The sample comprises just over 95,000 distinct CDR3 sequences, 11% of which are singletons, and under 5% rests with the top ten. CDR1 is SGHTA and CDR2 is FQGNSA in the germline V gene. The V and J ends lost 1 base and 4 bases respectively, with 10 bases between them. There are 14 residues in the CDR3. V is TRBV7-2 and J is TRBJ1-2; possible D gene TRBD1, 6 bases. The receptor was derived from an adult who was a healthcare worker with PCR-confirmed SARS-CoV-2 infection or an uninfected control (not recorded which). Sequenced material: whole blood, taken at baseline. Written as DNA, the CDR3 is TGTGCCAGCAGCTTAGTACAGGGCCGCTATGGCTACACCTTC. Translating gives CASSLVQGRYGYTF.